These 19 T cell receptor beta chains were sequenced from one sample in a study of blood T cell repertoires in COVID-19. TCRdb keeps only in-frame clones here, not all; method: immunoSEQ multiplex PCR. The repertoire holds about 57,000 clones, with almost 85% as singletons. Source material: peripheral blood. These receptors came from an elderly woman with acute or convalescent COVID-19.

The genes are TRBV6-5 and TRBJ1-5, with TRBD1 identical over 10 bases. Germline V gives CDR1 MNHEY, CDR2 SVGAGI. Trimming at V came to 5 bases and at J to 3 bases, leaving 4 bases not matched to a gene. CDR3 size: 15 residues. CDR3 bases: TGTGCCAGCAGTCCCGGGACAGGGGACAATCAGCCCCAGCATTTT. This gives the protein CASSPGTGDNQPQHF.

The rearrangement links TRBV7-7 to TRBJ2-1, with TRBD1 identical over 7 bases. This CDR3 comprises 15 residues. V lost 1 base and J lost 9; bases outside the gene matches: 9. Germline CDR1 reads SSHAT; CDR2 reads FNYEAQ (reference sequence). The CDR3 reads CASSLDVLTGSEQFF. Written as DNA, the CDR3 is TGTGCCAGCAGCTTAGACGTCCTGACAGGGAGTGAGCAGTTCTTC.

CDR3 in DNA: TGTGCCAGCACCGAGGACAGGAACACTGAAGCTTTCTTT. This codes for CASTEDRNTEAFF. This chain joins TRBV12-3 or TRBV12-4 and TRBJ1-1, with TRBD1 as a possible D gene (6 bases). V lost 7 bases and J 1 base, leaving 10 bases between the germline ends. The CDR3 spans 13 residues.

This chain links TRBV7-9 with TRBJ1-2; TRBD1 matches 7 bases. CDR3 length: 15 residues. Unmatched junction bases numbered 10, after V lost 6 bases and J lost 3 bases. Germline-derived CDR1 and CDR2 are SEHNR and FQNEAQ (reference sequence). In DNA form, the CDR3 reads TGTGCCAGCAGACAGGGGAAATCGAAGCACTATGGCTACACCTTC. Amino acid sequence: CASRQGKSKHYGYTF.

This chain connects TRBV5-1 to TRBJ2-7; the match to TRBD2 covers 11 bases. Germline V CDR1 and CDR2: SGHRS, YFSETQ. Trimming took 4 bases from V and 4 from J; bases not matched to a gene: 13. This CDR3 has 17 residues. The CDR3 DNA sequence: TGCGCCAGCAGCACGAACCCCGTAGCGGGGGGGTTATACGAGCAGTACTTC. This codes for CASSTNPVAGGLYEQYF.

V and J are TRBV5-1 and TRBJ2-7; weak D call: TRBD2 (6 bases). Germline V CDR1 and CDR2: SGHRS, YFSETQ. The CDR3 consists of 14 residues. The ends were cut back, 4 bases at V and 2 bases at J, with 13 bases in the middle. CDR3 nucleotides: TGCGCCAGCAGCCGCGGAGGGCCCGCCTACGAGCAGTACTTC. It encodes CASSRGGPAYEQYF.

The V call is TRBV6-1, the J call TRBJ1-3; no clear D gene. Between the trimmed V and J ends, which lost 2 bases and 2 bases, there was a span of 4 bases. The CDR3 is 13 residues long. Per germline, CDR1 MNHNS and CDR2 SASEGT. The CDR3 spells CASSEWPGNTIYF. The CDR3 DNA sequence: TGTGCCAGCAGTGAATGGCCTGGAAACACCATATATTTT.

The chain has TRBV21-1 and TRBJ1-5; TRBD1, the table's D call, lacks a check against the DNA. TRBV21-1 counts as a pseudogene. This CDR3 is 11 amino acids long. The CDR3 DNA sequence: TGTGCCAGCAGCAAACTTGCAGATAAGCATTTT. Protein sequence: CASSKLADKHF.

This clone was recorded once. This chain connects TRBV18 to TRBJ2-7; D not certain. The V and J ends lost 2 bases and 2 bases respectively, with 10 bases between them. This CDR3 is 14 amino acids long. The germline CDR1 and CDR2 sequences are KGHSH and LQKENI. The CDR3 nucleotides are TGTGCCAGCTCACCATATGGCAGTACCTACGAGCAGTACTTC. Its protein product is CASSPYGSTYEQYF.

The V and J genes are TRBV29-1 and TRBJ1-2, with 9 bases aligning to TRBD1. V shed 1 base, J shed 8 bases, and the junction held 5 bases outside the gene matches. The CDR3 covers 13 residues. Germline CDR1 is SQVTM and CDR2 is ANQGSEA. The CDR3 nucleotides read TGCAGCGTTGAAGGGGACAGGGCGTCCGGCTACACCTTC. Its translation is CSVEGDRASGYTF.

This sequence joins TRBV11-2 and TRBJ2-5, with D unclear. Germline values: CDR1 SGHAT, CDR2 FQNNGV. V shed 0 bases and J shed 2 bases, with 10 bases lying between them. The CDR3 runs to 15 residues. The CDR3 protein is CASSLDRLTQETQYF. CDR3 nucleotides: TGTGCCAGCAGCTTAGATCGGTTGACACAAGAGACCCAGTACTTC. Combining the CDR3 with reference TRBV11-2 and TRBJ2-5 gives the whole variable domain EAGVAQSPRYKIIEKRQSVAFWCNPISGHATLYWYQQILGQGPKLLIQFQNNGVVDDSQLPKDRFSAERLKGVDSTLKIQPAKLEDSAVYLCASSLDRLTQETQYFGPGTRLLVL.

The rearrangement uses TRBV5-1 and TRBJ2-5, with TRBD2 matching 7 bases. The CDR3 sequence is 15 residues long. Germline-derived CDR1 and CDR2 are SGHRS and YFSETQ. Unmatched junction bases numbered 11, after V lost 6 bases and J lost 3 bases. In DNA, the CDR3 is TGCGCCAGCAAGAGGGACTACACCTCCGAAGAGACCCAGTACTTC. Translating it yields CASKRDYTSEETQYF.

V and J are TRBV5-6 and TRBJ2-7; 7 bases fit TRBD1. Germline trimming cut 4 bases from V and 0 bases from J; bases unmatched to any gene: 1. This CDR3 has 13 amino acids. Germline CDR1 is SGHDT and CDR2 is YYEEEE. The CDR3 protein is CASSGDSSYEQYF. The DNA for the CDR3 is TGTGCCAGCAGCGGGGACAGCTCCTACGAGCAGTACTTC. Drawing the rest from reference TRBV5-6 and TRBJ2-7, the complete variable domain is DAGVTQSPTHLIKTRGQQVTLRCSPKSGHDTVSWYQQALGQGPQFIFQYYEEEERQRGNFPDRFSGHQFPNYSSELNVNALLLGDSALYLCASSGDSSYEQYFGPGTRLTVT.

The chain carries TRBV6-1 and TRBJ2-3, with 10 bases aligning to TRBD2. Germline CDR1 and CDR2: MNHNS and SASEGT. This CDR3 is built from 16 residues. Trimming cost V 3 bases and J 8 bases; bases outside gene matches: 11. The CDR3 DNA follows: TGTGCCAGCAGTGACCAAGCGGGGGGGCGACGTGTTACGCAGTATTTT. This gives the protein CASSDQAGGRRVTQYF.

The chain is built from TRBV7-6 and TRBJ2-1; 10 bases are shared with TRBD1. V lost 1 base, J lost 8 bases, and 5 bases stayed unmatched. Looked up from germline, CDR1 is SGHVS and CDR2 is FNYEAQ. The CDR3 is 15 amino acids. CDR3 protein: CASSLGDRGIDEQFF. CDR3 DNA sequence: TGTGCCAGCAGCTTAGGGGACAGGGGTATTGATGAGCAGTTCTTC. Variable domain in full (rest from reference TRBV7-6 and TRBJ2-1): GAGVSQSPRYKVTKRGQDVALRCDPISGHVSLYWYRQALGQGPEFLTYFNYEAQQDKSGLPNDRFSAERPEGSISTLTIQRTEQRDSAMYRCASSLGDRGIDEQFFGPGTRLTVL.

This clone occurred a few times. The CDR3 loop reads CASSFRKPGQGANFPSSYNSPLHF. CDR3 bases: TGTGCCAGTAGTTTTCGTAAACCGGGACAGGGGGCAAATTTCCCGAGCTCCTATAATTCACCCCTCCACTTT. The chain employs TRBV19 and TRBJ1-6; 12 nucleotides align to TRBD1. The CDR3 spans 24 residues. V shed 5 bases and J 0 bases; nucleotides not matched to a gene: 23. Germline V CDR1 and CDR2: LNHDA, SQIVND (reference sequence).

This clone was counted a few times. The chain couples TRBV4-2 to TRBJ1-2; D possibly corresponds to TRBD1 (6 bases). The CDR3 covers 18 residues. V was trimmed by 1 base and J by 4 bases, leaving 22 bases between them. Germline values: CDR1 LGHNA, CDR2 YNFKEQ. Here the CDR3 DNA reads TGTGCCAGCAGCCAAGGAGGGGGTGGGACGGACAGAACCTATGGCTACACCTTC. It specifies CASSQGGGGTDRTYGYTF.

This clone was seen more than once but under ten times. The rearrangement uses TRBV2 and TRBJ2-1; 10 bases are a match to TRBD2. Germline V gene lookup returns CDR1 SNHLY and CDR2 FYNNEI. The CDR3 consists of 18 residues. The V and J ends lost 3 bases and 5 bases, in that order; junction bases with no gene match: 13. As DNA, the CDR3 is TGTGCCAGCAGTGATTTTCTAAGCCTAGCGGGGGAAGACAATGAGCAGTTCTTC. As protein: CASSDFLSLAGEDNEQFF.

This chain joins TRBV6-6 and TRBJ2-1, with 13 positions matching TRBD2. With V trimmed by 5 bases and J by 4 bases, 8 bases remained unmatched. This CDR3 has 17 residues. Germline-derived CDR1 and CDR2 are MNHNY and SVGAGI (reference sequence). This chain's CDR3 is CASSLRLAGGLYNEQFF. CDR3 nucleotide sequence: TGTGCCAGCAGTCTCAGACTAGCGGGGGGCCTTTACAATGAGCAGTTCTTC.